Listed below are T cell receptor beta chains from one sample, sequenced in a study of lymphopenia after photon versus proton radiotherapy. Only in-frame clones appear in the TCRdb table, and some are missing; sequencing was by immunoSEQ multiplex PCR. The sample consists of 65,000 to 90,000 clones, approximately 90% of them appearing once. The specimen was peripheral blood, collected from a patient treated with photon-based radiotherapy. These receptors came from a woman aged 40 to 49 with cholangiocarcinoma. CDR3s include the opening cysteine and the closing phenylalanine or tryptophan. A D gene is named only where the DNA matches it firmly. Clone size is stated in some rows and not others, as once, few, many or a class when expanded.

v_gene: TRBV28; abundance: NA; d_gene: TRBD1; j_gene: TRBJ1-1; CDR3aa: CASRGDSRTEAFF; CDR3nt: TGTGCCAGCAGGGGGGACAGTCGCACTGAAGCTTTCTTT
v_gene: TRBV15; abundance: NA; d_gene: TRBD1; j_gene: TRBJ1-6; CDR3aa: CATSRITGGAHNSPLHF; CDR3nt: TGTGCCACCAGCAGAATAACAGGGGGCGCCCATAATTCACCCCTCCACTTT
v_gene: TRBV18; abundance: few; d_gene: NA; j_gene: TRBJ1-5; CDR3aa: CASQEGSNQPQHF; CDR3nt: TGTGCCAGTCAGGAGGGGAGCAATCAGCCCCAGCATTTT
v_gene: TRBV27; abundance: once; d_gene: TRBD1; j_gene: TRBJ2-7; CDR3aa: CASSTGTGSYEQYF; CDR3nt: TGTGCCAGCAGCACCGGGACAGGGAGCTACGAGCAGTACTTC
v_gene: TRBV11-2; abundance: NA; d_gene: NA; j_gene: TRBJ2-7; CDR3aa: CASSGLSEQYF; CDR3nt: TGTGCCAGCAGCGGACTTTCGGAGCAGTACTTC
v_gene: TRBV9; abundance: NA; d_gene: NA; j_gene: TRBJ2-1; CDR3aa: CASSGPLEGGDRYNEQFF; CDR3nt: TGTGCCAGCAGCGGCCCCTTAGAAGGGGGGGACAGATACAATGAGCAGTTCTTC
v_gene: TRBV5-4; abundance: NA; d_gene: TRBD2; j_gene: TRBJ2-5; CDR3aa: CASRLAGGETQYF; CDR3nt: TGTGCCAGCCGCTTAGCGGGGGGTGAGACCCAGTACTTC
v_gene: TRBV27; abundance: NA; d_gene: TRBD1; j_gene: TRBJ1-1; CDR3aa: CASIPGTANTEAFF; CDR3nt: TGTGCCAGCATCCCGGGGACAGCTAACACTGAAGCTTTCTTT
v_gene: TRBV30; abundance: NA; d_gene: NA; j_gene: TRBJ2-2; CDR3aa: CACLLGELFF; CDR3nt: TGTGCCTGCCTCCTCGGGGAGCTGTTTTTT
v_gene: TRBV27; abundance: NA; d_gene: TRBD2; j_gene: TRBJ2-3; CDR3aa: CASSLSTGDYPMSQYF; CDR3nt: TGTGCCAGCAGTTTATCGACTGGGGACTACCCGATGTCGCAGTATTTT
v_gene: TRBV2; abundance: few; d_gene: NA; j_gene: TRBJ1-2; CDR3aa: CASSERQANGYTF; CDR3nt: TGTGCCAGCAGTGAACGGCAGGCAAATGGCTACACCTTC
v_gene: TRBV5-6; abundance: NA; d_gene: NA; j_gene: TRBJ2-1; CDR3aa: CASSLAVGYNEQFF; CDR3nt: TGTGCCAGCAGCTTGGCCGTAGGGTACAATGAGCAGTTCTTC
v_gene: TRBV5-4; abundance: NA; d_gene: TRBD2; j_gene: TRBJ2-3; CDR3aa: CASSPGSSGGATDTQYF; CDR3nt: TGTGCCAGCAGCCCCGGATCCAGCGGGGGGGCTACAGATACGCAGTATTTT
v_gene: TRBV5-1; abundance: NA; d_gene: TRBD1; j_gene: TRBJ1-2; CDR3aa: CASSQGTAANYGYTF; CDR3nt: TGCGCCAGCAGTCAAGGGACAGCAGCTAACTATGGCTACACCTTC
v_gene: TRBV12-5; abundance: NA; d_gene: NA; j_gene: TRBJ1-1; CDR3aa: CASGLSEAFF; CDR3nt: TGTGCTAGTGGTCTATCGGAAGCTTTCTTT
v_gene: TRBV28; abundance: NA; d_gene: NA; j_gene: TRBJ1-2; CDR3aa: CASSTTANYGYTF; CDR3nt: TGTGCCAGCAGCACGACAGCCAACTATGGCTACACCTTC
v_gene: TRBV9; abundance: NA; d_gene: TRBD1; j_gene: TRBJ2-7; CDR3aa: CASSQTGGEQYF; CDR3nt: TGTGCCAGCAGTCAGACAGGGGGCGAGCAGTACTTC
v_gene: TRBV29-1; abundance: NA; d_gene: NA; j_gene: TRBJ2-1; CDR3aa: CSVDRVGEQFF; CDR3nt: TGCAGCGTTGATAGGGTGGGGGAGCAGTTCTTC
v_gene: TRBV7-8; abundance: NA; d_gene: NA; j_gene: TRBJ2-3; CDR3aa: CASSLATSTDTQYF; CDR3nt: TGTGCCAGCAGCTTAGCGACGAGCACAGATACGCAGTATTTT
v_gene: TRBV18; abundance: once; d_gene: TRBD1; j_gene: TRBJ1-4; CDR3aa: CASSLPGQGNEKLFF; CDR3nt: TGTGCCAGCTCACTGCCGGGACAGGGGAATGAAAAACTGTTTTTT
v_gene: TRBV5-4; abundance: NA; d_gene: TRBD1; j_gene: TRBJ2-7; CDR3aa: CASSPSRDRSYEQYF; CDR3nt: TGTGCCAGCAGTCCGAGTCGGGACAGGTCCTACGAGCAGTACTTC
v_gene: TRBV5-1; abundance: NA; d_gene: NA; j_gene: TRBJ1-2; CDR3aa: CASSAYPGGRGGYTF; CDR3nt: TGCGCCAGCAGCGCCTACCCTGGGGGAAGGGGTGGCTACACCTTC
v_gene: TRBV6-5; abundance: NA; d_gene: TRBD1; j_gene: TRBJ2-7; CDR3aa: CASRPPGQGFSEQYF; CDR3nt: TGTGCCAGCAGGCCCCCGGGACAGGGTTTTTCCGAGCAGTACTTC
v_gene: TRBV18; abundance: NA; d_gene: TRBD2; j_gene: TRBJ2-1; CDR3aa: CASSPHKPGLAGGEDEQFF; CDR3nt: TGTGCCAGCTCACCCCATAAACCGGGACTAGCGGGTGGTGAGGATGAGCAGTTCTTC
v_gene: TRBV20-1; abundance: NA; d_gene: NA; j_gene: TRBJ2-3; CDR3aa: CSVEDFGQYF; CDR3nt: TGCAGTGTCGAGGACTTCGGGCAGTATTTT
v_gene: TRBV11-2; abundance: NA; d_gene: NA; j_gene: TRBJ1-6; CDR3aa: CASSLDSKSPLHF; CDR3nt: TGTGCCAGCAGCCTTGACAGTAAATCACCCCTCCACTTT
v_gene: TRBV5-1; abundance: NA; d_gene: NA; j_gene: TRBJ2-2; CDR3aa: CASNLKGANTGELFF; CDR3nt: TGCGCCAGCAACTTGAAGGGTGCGAACACCGGGGAGCTGTTTTTT
v_gene: TRBV5-4; abundance: NA; d_gene: TRBD1; j_gene: TRBJ2-1; CDR3aa: CASSRGGSSYNEQFF; CDR3nt: TGTGCCAGCAGCCGAGGGGGCAGCTCCTACAATGAGCAGTTCTTC
v_gene: TRBV19; abundance: once; d_gene: NA; j_gene: TRBJ2-3; CDR3aa: CASSIGDTQYF; CDR3nt: TGTGCCAGTAGTATTGGGGATACGCAGTATTTT
v_gene: TRBV5-8; abundance: NA; d_gene: NA; j_gene: TRBJ2-1; CDR3aa: CASSFSGHNEQFF; CDR3nt: TGTGCCAGCAGCTTTTCGGGTCACAATGAGCAGTTCTTC
v_gene: TRBV27; abundance: NA; d_gene: TRBD2; j_gene: TRBJ2-7; CDR3aa: CASGPTGTSEDEQYF; CDR3nt: TGTGCCAGCGGACCAACCGGGACTAGCGAAGACGAGCAGTACTTC
v_gene: TRBV10-2; abundance: NA; d_gene: NA; j_gene: TRBJ1-5; CDR3aa: CASSVQSNQPQHF; CDR3nt: TGCGCCAGCAGTGTACAGAGCAATCAGCCCCAGCATTTT
v_gene: TRBV12-5; abundance: NA; d_gene: NA; j_gene: TRBJ2-3; CDR3aa: CASGLVRALEFSTDTQYF; CDR3nt: TGTGCTAGTGGTTTGGTACGGGCTCTAGAATTTTCCACAGATACGCAGTATTTT
v_gene: TRBV28; abundance: NA; d_gene: NA; j_gene: TRBJ1-2; CDR3aa: CASSLRGPLGGYTF; CDR3nt: TGTGCCAGCAGTCTGAGGGGTCCCCTAGGGGGCTACACCTTC